This TCR beta chain came from a study of CXCR3-negative and CXCR3-positive naive CD8 T cells. About the study: Summed over all libraries, TRB reads came to 130 million to 150 million, with about 1.5 +/- 0.3 million per library.

UMI-labeled 5' RACE TRB cDNA libraries were prepared from the cells. After re-calling the 5' RACE reads, TCRdb lists one entry per CDR3 protein, DNA absent. The table for this sample gives around 50,000 distinct CDR3 sequences. General study findings and limits: Within a donor, both naive subsets shared TRBV-TRBJ usage, unlike memory cells. TRB CDR3 properties were used to infer TCR strength, and surface CD5 was comparable between naive subsets. Partially decreased CXCR3 expression was recorded after cryopreservation, and fresh PBMCs were used in most assays.

This CDR3 is 16 amino acids long. Germline V lookup: CDR1 SEHNR, CDR2 FQNEAQ (reference sequence). Of note for this clonotype: Its specificity is unknown.

Specimen: memory CD8+ T cells from blood. This chain joins TRBV7-9 and TRBJ2-1; the TCRdb D gene call, TRBD2, has no DNA to confirm it. The source of this sequence is a human donor in good health. Some clones in this sample may be carry-over from other donors' samples. This chain's CDR3 is CASSLVGLAGKNEQFF.